Given below is one TCR beta chain in context. The sample originates from a study of CD8 T cells in Susac syndrome. Reverse transcription of about 0.5 to 1 ug RNA used random hexamers. TCRdb analysed the immunoSEQ multiplex PCR reads with MiXCR anew, one entry per CDR3 protein. Of around 130,000 distinct CDR3 sequences listed, under 96% were seen once; the top ten hold 0.13% to 0.15%. The receptor comes from a human donor with Susac syndrome. Sequencing was carried out using CD4+ T cells from PBMCs.

This CDR3 reads CATSLGQALQETQYF. In DNA form, the CDR3 reads TGTGCCACCAGCTTGGGACAGGCCCTCCAAGAGACCCAGTACTTC. This sequence joins TRBV15 and TRBJ2-5, with 8 bases that match TRBD1. Germline CDR1 is LNHNV and CDR2 is YYDKDF (reference sequence). V shed 5 bases, J shed 1 base, and the junction held 6 bases outside the gene matches. The CDR3 is made up of 15 amino acids.